The clone carrying this T cell receptor beta chain occurred a few times. RNA transcripts yielded amplified TCR beta CDR3 regions. Carried out on the TCR CDR3, a first-round RT-PCR used the HTBI primer set. TCRdb reprocessed the multiplex PCR reads with MiXCR, giving one entry per CDR3 protein. Of 600,000 to 900,000 distinct CDR3 sequences in the sample, less than 20% were seen once. This CDR3 is built from 13 residues. Germline V lookup: CDR1 SNHLY, CDR2 FYNNEI. Trimming stripped 5 bases from V and 8 bases from J, with 15 bases between. This sample was taken from a study of T cells in Graves' hyperthyroidism and ophthalmopathy.

Sequencing was carried out using blood. This chain links TRBV2 with TRBJ1-2; possible D gene TRBD1, 6 bases. The TCR was taken from a man younger than 35 with Graves' hyperthyroidism. CDR3 residues: CASSQGGLRGYTF. The CDR3 DNA reads TGTGCCAGCAGTCAAGGGGGACTTCGAGGCTACACCTTC.